This TCR beta chain emerged from a study of Graves' ophthalmopathy and Graves' hyperthyroidism. The overall study: Sampling took place at initial diagnosis, with peripheral blood obtained before any treatment.

The TCR beta CDR3 regions underwent amplification from RNA transcripts. Second-round multiplex PCR came after a first-round RT-PCR that employed HTBI primers. TCRdb passed the multiplex PCR reads through MiXCR, listing each CDR3 protein once. The repertoire holds about 370,000 distinct CDR3 sequences, with 15% to 20% as singletons. This clonotype was counted ten times or more. What it binds is not known. The germline CDR1 and CDR2 sequences are MNHEY and SVGEGT. The CDR3 sequence is 15 residues long. J gave up 2 bases and V 7 bases, and 9 bases lay outside the gene matches. Study-level results: Blood was where most expanded thyroid clonotypes above 0.001 frequency also turned up.

Newly diagnosed, the hyperthyroidism patients had under 2 months' duration and were aged 18 to 65. This receptor was identified in an adult woman with stable Graves' hyperthyroidism. V gene TRBV6-2 or TRBV6-3 combines with J gene TRBJ2-7; 9 nucleotides match TRBD1. The sequencing sample was made of peripheral blood. CDR3 residues: CASILGGTGTYEQYF. The CDR3 DNA follows: TGTGCCAGCATTTTAGGCGGGACAGGGACCTACGAGCAGTACTTC.